Below are 2 T cell receptor beta chains sequenced from a single sample in a study of early T cells in non-severe SARS-CoV-2 infection. TCRdb reprocessed the 5' RACE reads via MiXCR and lists one record per CDR3 protein. The top ten clones hold around 4% of a sample with approximately 65,000 distinct CDR3 sequences, about 12% of them seen once. The sequenced material came from whole blood. All receptors derive from an adult who was a healthcare worker with PCR-confirmed SARS-CoV-2 infection or an uninfected control (not recorded which).

This rearrangement joins TRBV7-3 to TRBJ1-1; 7 bases fit TRBD1. With V trimmed by 5 bases and J by 4 bases, 10 bases remained unmatched. Germline V gene lookup returns CDR1 SGHTA and CDR2 FQGTGA. There are 15 residues in the CDR3. DNA for the CDR3: TGTGCCAGCAGCGCGTACCGGGACAGACTCACTGAAGCTTTCTTT. Its protein is CASSAYRDRLTEAFF.

This clonotype was seen a handful of times. The V and J genes are TRBV6-1 and TRBJ1-5; no definite D call. V shed 6 bases and J shed 0 bases, with 9 bases lying between them. Germline V gene sequence: CDR1 MNHNS, CDR2 SASEGT. This CDR3 contains 14 residues. CDR3: CASSVVDSNQPQHF. The CDR3 coding sequence is TGTGCCAGCAGCGTCGTAGATAGCAATCAGCCCCAGCATTTT.